One sample yielded the 5 T cell receptor beta chains listed below, sequenced in a study of response to subunit inactivated influenza vaccine. TCRdb redid the calling of the RT-PCR reads with MiXCR, one entry per CDR3 protein. The data show roughly 650,000 distinct CDR3 sequences, with 15% to 18% seen just once and roughly 12% held by the top ten. Source: PBMCs from blood, taken roughly 12 days after vaccination. The receptors shown here come from a man aged 50 to 60 who received an inactivated influenza vaccine.

The CDR3 region is CSARDGTKQFF. The CDR3, as DNA: TGCAGTGCTAGAGATGGAACTAAGCAGTTCTTC. The chain combines TRBV20-1 with TRBJ2-1; D is unresolved. The V end lost 0 bases, the J end lost 11 bases, and 8 bases lay between the germline ends. Germline V gene sequence: CDR1 DFQATT, CDR2 SNEGSKA (reference sequence). The CDR3 length is 11 residues.

This clonotype was picked up a small number of times. This chain links TRBV20-1 with TRBJ2-5, with a weak D call TRBD1 (5 bases). CDR3 size: 13 residues. Germline loops: CDR1 DFQATT, CDR2 SNEGSKA (reference sequence). Trimming stripped 3 bases from V and 2 bases from J, with 10 bases between. CDR3 DNA: TGCAGTGCTAGGTTGACAGAACAAGAGACCCAGTACTTC. Translation gives CSARLTEQETQYF.

This clonotype has just a few counts. CDR3 nucleotide sequence: TGCAGTGCCCCCTTCAGGGGTGCTAGCAATCAGCCCCAGCATTTT. It translates to CSAPFRGASNQPQHF. The chain uses TRBV20-1 and TRBJ1-5, with D possibly being TRBD1 (6 bases). Per germline, CDR1 DFQATT and CDR2 SNEGSKA (reference sequence). The CDR3 runs to 15 residues. The V end lost 6 bases, the J end lost 0 bases, and 15 bases lay between the germline ends.

This sequence joins TRBV28 and TRBJ2-3, with TRBD2 identical over 8 bases. CDR3 length equals 16 residues. Germline V gene lookup returns CDR1 MDHEN and CDR2 SYDVKM. Trimming removed 4 bases from V and 1 base from J; junction bases left unmatched: 7. The CDR3 nucleotides read TGTGCCAGCAGTTATTCTAGCGGGTCGGGCACAGATACGCAGTATTTT. Translating gives CASSYSSGSGTDTQYF.

This clonotype has only a few counts. This chain joins TRBV18 and TRBJ1-2, with TRBD1 matching over 8 bases. The ends lost 3 bases at V and 3 bases at J; junction bases unmatched: 9. Germline lookup yields CDR1 KGHSH and CDR2 LQKENI. This CDR3 has 16 residues. CDR3 region: CASSPSARGLDYGYTF. Written as DNA, the CDR3 is TGTGCCAGCTCACCCTCGGCCAGGGGGCTTGACTATGGCTACACCTTC.